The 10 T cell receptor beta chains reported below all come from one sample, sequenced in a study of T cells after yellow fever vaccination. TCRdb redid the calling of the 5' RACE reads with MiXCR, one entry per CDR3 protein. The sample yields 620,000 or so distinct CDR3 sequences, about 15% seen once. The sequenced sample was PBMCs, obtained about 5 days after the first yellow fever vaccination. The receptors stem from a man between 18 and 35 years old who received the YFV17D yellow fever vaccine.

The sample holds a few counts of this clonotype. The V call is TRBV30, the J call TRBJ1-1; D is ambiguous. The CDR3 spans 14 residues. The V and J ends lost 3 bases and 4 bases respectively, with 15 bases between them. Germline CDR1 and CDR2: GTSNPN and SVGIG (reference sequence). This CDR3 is CAWRDRPVLTEAFF. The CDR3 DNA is TGTGCCTGGAGGGATAGGCCAGTCCTCACTGAAGCTTTCTTT.

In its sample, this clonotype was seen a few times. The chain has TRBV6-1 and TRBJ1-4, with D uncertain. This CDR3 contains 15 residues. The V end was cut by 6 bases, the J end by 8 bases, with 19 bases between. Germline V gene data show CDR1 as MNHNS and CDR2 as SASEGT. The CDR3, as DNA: TGTGCCAGCAGCCCCCTTCGAGCGGGTGAGGAAAAACTGTTTTTT. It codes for CASSPLRAGEEKLFF.

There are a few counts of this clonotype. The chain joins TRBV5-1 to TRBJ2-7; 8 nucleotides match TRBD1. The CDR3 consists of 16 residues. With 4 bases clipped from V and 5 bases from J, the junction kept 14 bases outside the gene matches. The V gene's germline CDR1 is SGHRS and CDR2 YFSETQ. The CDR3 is CASSLAPRQGAHEQYV. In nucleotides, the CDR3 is TGCGCCAGCAGCCTGGCACCTCGGCAGGGGGCCCACGAGCAGTACGTC.

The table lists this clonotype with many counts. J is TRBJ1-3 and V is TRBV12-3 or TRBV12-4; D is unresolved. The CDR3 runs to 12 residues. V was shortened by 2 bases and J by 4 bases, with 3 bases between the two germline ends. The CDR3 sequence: CASSLQGNTIYF. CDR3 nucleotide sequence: TGTGCCAGCAGTTTACAAGGAAACACCATATATTTT.

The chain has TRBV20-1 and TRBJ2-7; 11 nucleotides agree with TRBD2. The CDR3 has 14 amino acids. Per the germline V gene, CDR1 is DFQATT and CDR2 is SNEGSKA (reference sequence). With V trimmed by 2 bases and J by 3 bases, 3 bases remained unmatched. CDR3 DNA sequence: TGCAGTGCTAGAACCGGGACTAGCGGCTACGAGCAGTACTTC. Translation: CSARTGTSGYEQYF.

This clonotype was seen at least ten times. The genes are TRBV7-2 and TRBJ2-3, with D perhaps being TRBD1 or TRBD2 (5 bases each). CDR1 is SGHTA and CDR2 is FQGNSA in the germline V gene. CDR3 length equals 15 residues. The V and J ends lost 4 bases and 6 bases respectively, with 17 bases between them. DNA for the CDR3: TGTGCCAGCAGCTGGACAACGGGGATTGGCGATACGCAGTATTTT. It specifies CASSWTTGIGDTQYF.

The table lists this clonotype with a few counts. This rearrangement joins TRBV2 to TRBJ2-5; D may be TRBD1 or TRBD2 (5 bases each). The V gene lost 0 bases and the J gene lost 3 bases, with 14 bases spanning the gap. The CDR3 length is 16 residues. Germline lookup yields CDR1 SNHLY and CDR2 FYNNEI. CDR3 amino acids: CASSEAGGIGKETQYF. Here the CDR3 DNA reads TGTGCCAGCAGTGAAGCTGGGGGAATAGGGAAAGAGACCCAGTACTTC.

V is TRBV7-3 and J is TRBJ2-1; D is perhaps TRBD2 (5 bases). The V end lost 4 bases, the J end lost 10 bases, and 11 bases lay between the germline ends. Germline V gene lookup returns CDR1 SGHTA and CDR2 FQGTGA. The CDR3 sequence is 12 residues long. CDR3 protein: CASSSGLTEQFF. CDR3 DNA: TGTGCCAGCAGCTCAGGACTCACAGAGCAGTTCTTC.

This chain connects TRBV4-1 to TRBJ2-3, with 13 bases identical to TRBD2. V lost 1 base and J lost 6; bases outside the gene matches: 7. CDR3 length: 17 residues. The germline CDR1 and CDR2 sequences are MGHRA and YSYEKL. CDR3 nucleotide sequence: TGCGCCAGCAGCCAAGGGGGCACTAGCGGGGGGGTTGATACGCAGTATTTT. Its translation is CASSQGGTSGGVDTQYF.

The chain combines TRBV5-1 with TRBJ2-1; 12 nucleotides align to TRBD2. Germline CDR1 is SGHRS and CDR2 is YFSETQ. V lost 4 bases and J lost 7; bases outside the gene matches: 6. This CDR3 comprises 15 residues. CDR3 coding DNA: TGCGCCAGCAGCGCTCGGACTAGCGGGGTAAATGAGCAGTTCTTC. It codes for CASSARTSGVNEQFF.